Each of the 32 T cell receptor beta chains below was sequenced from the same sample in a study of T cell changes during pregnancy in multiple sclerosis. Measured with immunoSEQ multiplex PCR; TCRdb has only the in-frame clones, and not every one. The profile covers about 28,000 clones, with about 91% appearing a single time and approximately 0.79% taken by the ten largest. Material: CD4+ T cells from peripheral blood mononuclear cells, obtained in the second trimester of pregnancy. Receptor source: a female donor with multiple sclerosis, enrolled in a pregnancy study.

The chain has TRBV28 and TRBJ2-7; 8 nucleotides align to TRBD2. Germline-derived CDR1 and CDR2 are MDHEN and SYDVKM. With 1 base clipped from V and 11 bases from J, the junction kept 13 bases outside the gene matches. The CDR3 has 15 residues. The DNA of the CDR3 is TGTGCCAGCAGTTTATCCTCGGGAGGGGACTGGGAGAAGTACTTC. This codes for CASSLSSGGDWEKYF.

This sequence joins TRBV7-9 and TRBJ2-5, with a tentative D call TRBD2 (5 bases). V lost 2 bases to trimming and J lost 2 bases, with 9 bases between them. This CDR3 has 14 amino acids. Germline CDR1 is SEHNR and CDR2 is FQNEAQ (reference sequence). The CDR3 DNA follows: TGTGCCAGCAGCTTAATGACGGGGCAAGAGACCCAGTACTTC. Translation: CASSLMTGQETQYF.

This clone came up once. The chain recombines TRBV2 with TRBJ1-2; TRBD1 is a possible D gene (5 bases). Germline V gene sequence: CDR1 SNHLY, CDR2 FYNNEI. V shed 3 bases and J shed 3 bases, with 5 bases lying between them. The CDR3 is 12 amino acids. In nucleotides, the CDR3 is TGTGCCAGCAGTGACAGGGACTATGGCTACACCTTC. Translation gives CASSDRDYGYTF.

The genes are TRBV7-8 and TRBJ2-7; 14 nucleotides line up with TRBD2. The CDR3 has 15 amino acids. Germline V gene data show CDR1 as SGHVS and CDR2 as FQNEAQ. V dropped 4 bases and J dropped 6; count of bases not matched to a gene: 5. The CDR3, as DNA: TGTGCCAGCAGCTCCGGGACTAGCGGGGGAATCGAGCAGTACTTC. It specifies CASSSGTSGGIEQYF.

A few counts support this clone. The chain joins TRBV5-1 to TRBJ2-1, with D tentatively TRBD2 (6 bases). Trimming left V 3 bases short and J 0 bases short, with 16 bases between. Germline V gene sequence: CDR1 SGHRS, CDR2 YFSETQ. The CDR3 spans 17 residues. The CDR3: CASSSPRLGSSYNEQFF. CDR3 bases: TGCGCCAGCAGCTCCCCCCGACTAGGTAGCTCCTACAATGAGCAGTTCTTC.

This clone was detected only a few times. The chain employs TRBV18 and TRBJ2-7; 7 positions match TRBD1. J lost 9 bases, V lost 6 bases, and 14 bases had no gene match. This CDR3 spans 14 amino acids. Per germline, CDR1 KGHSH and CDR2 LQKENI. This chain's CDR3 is CASSPPTRGQGQYF. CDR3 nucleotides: TGTGCCAGCTCCCCCCCAACGAGGGGGCAAGGGCAGTACTTC.

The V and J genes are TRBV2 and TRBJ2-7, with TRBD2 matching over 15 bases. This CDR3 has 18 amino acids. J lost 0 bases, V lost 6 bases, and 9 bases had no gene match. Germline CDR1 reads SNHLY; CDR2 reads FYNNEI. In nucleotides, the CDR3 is TGTGCCAGCAGCGCCGGGACTAGCGGGGGGACCAGCTCCTACGAGCAGTACTTC. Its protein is CASSAGTSGGTSSYEQYF.

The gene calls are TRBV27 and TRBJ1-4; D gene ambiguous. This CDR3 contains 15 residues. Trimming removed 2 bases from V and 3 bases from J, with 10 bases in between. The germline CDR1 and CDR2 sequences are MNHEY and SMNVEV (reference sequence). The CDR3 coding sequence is TGTGCCAGCAGTTTAATGGGTACAGCTAATGAAAAACTGTTTTTT. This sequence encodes CASSLMGTANEKLFF.

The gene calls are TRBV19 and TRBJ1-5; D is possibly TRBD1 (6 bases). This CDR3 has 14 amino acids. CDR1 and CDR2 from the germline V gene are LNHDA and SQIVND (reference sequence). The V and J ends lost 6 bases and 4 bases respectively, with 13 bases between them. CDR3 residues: CASSPLRGNQPQHF. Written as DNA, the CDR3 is TGTGCCAGTAGCCCCCTCAGGGGAAATCAGCCCCAGCATTTT.

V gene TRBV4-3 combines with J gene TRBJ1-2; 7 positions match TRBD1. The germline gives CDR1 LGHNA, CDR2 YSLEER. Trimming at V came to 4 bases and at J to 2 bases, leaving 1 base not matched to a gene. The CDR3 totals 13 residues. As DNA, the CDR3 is TGCGCCAGCAGCCTGGGACAGAACTATGGCTACACCTTC. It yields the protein CASSLGQNYGYTF.

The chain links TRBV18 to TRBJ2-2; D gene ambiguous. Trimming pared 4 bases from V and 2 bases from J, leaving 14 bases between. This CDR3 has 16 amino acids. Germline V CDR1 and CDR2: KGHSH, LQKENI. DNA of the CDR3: TGTGCCAGCTCACTCCAGAGGCAGATTAACACCGGGGAGCTGTTTTTT. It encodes CASSLQRQINTGELFF.

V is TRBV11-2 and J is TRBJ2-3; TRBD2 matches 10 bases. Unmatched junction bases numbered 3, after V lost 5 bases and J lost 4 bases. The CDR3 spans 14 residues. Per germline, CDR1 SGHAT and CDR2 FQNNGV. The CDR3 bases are TGTGCCAGCAGCCACAGCGGGGGGGCAGATACGCAGTATTTT. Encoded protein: CASSHSGGADTQYF.

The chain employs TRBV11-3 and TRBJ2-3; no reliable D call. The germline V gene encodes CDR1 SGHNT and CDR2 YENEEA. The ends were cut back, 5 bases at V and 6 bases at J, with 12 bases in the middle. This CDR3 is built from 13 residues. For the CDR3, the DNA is TGTGCCAGCAGCAAACGCCAGTGGGATACGCAGTATTTT. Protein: CASSKRQWDTQYF.

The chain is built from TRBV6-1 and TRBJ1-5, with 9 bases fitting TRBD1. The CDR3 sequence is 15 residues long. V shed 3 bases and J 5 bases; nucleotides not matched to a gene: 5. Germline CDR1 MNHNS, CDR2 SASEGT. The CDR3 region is CASSDGTGSYQPQHF. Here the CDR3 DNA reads TGTGCCAGCAGTGATGGGACAGGGAGCTATCAGCCCCAGCATTTT.

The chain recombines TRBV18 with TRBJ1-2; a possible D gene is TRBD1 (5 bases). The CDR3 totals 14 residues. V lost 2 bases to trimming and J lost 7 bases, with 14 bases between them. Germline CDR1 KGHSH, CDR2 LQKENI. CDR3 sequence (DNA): TGTGCCAGCTCACCAGGGGCAGTCTCCGGTGGCTACACCTTC. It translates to CASSPGAVSGGYTF.

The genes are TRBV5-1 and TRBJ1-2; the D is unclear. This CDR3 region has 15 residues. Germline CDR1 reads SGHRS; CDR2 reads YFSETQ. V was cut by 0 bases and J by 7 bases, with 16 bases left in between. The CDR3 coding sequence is TGCGCCAGCAGCTTGGGATTGATTGAGGAGGGTGGCTACACCTTC. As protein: CASSLGLIEEGGYTF. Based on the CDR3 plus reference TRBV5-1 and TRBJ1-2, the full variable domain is KAGVTQTPRYLIKTRGQQVTLSCSPISGHRSVSWYQQTPGQGLQFLFEYFSETQRNKGNFPGRFSGRQFSNSRSEMNVSTLELGDSALYLCASSLGLIEEGGYTFGSGTRLTVV.

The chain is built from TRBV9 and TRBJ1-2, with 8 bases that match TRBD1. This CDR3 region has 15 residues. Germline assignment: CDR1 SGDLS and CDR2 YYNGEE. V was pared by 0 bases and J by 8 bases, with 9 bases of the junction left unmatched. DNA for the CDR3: TGTGCCAGCAGCGTAGGACCTCAGGGGGCAGGGGGCTACACCTTC. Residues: CASSVGPQGAGGYTF.

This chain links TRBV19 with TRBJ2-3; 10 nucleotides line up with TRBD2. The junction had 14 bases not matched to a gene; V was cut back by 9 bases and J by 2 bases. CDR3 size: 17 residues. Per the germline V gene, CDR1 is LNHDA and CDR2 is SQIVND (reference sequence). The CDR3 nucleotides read TGTGCCAGAGATCCCCCCGGTAGCGGGGGGCTCACAGATACGCAGTATTTT. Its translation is CARDPPGSGGLTDTQYF.

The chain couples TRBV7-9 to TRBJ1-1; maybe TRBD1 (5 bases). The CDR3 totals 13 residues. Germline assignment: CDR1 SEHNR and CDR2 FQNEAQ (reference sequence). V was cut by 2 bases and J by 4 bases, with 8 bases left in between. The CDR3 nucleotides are TGTGCCAGCAGCTTAAACACAGGCACTGAAGCTTTCTTT. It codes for CASSLNTGTEAFF.

For the CDR3, the DNA is TGTGCCTGGAGTCCCCCCCACAGGACCTATAATTCACCCCTCCACTTT. Translating it yields CAWSPPHRTYNSPLHF. The chain employs TRBV30 and TRBJ1-6; TRBD1 might be the D (5 bases). Germline loops: CDR1 GTSNPN, CDR2 SVGIG (reference sequence). This CDR3 spans 16 amino acids. V was clipped by 2 bases and J by 2 bases, with 13 bases between them.

For the CDR3, the DNA is TGTGCCAGCAGCGTAGAACAGGGTGACGGCTACACCTTC. This encodes CASSVEQGDGYTF. The J gene is TRBJ1-2, the V gene TRBV9; D possibly corresponds to TRBD1 (6 bases). Germline V gene sequence: CDR1 SGDLS, CDR2 YYNGEE. V lost 0 bases, J lost 8 bases, and 11 bases lay in between. The CDR3 extends over 13 amino acids.

CDR3: CSVEEQGNGYTF. The DNA of the CDR3 is TGCAGCGTTGAAGAACAGGGTAATGGCTACACCTTC. The genes are TRBV29-1 and TRBJ1-2; D perhaps matches TRBD1 (6 bases). The germline V gene has CDR1 SQVTM and CDR2 ANQGSEA. V dropped 0 bases and J dropped 6 bases, with 8 bases sitting between them. The length of the CDR3 is 12 residues.

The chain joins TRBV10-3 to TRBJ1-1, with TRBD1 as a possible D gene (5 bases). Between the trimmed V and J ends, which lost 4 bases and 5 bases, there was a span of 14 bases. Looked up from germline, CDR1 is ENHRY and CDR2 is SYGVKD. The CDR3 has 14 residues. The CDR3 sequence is CAISAGKSRTEAFF. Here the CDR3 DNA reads TGTGCCATCAGTGCAGGGAAGAGCCGAACTGAAGCTTTCTTT.

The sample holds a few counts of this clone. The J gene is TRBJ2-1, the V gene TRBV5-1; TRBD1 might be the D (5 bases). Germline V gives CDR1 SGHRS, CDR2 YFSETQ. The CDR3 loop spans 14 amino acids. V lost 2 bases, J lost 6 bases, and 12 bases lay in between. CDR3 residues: CASSLVIQGNEQFF. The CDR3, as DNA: TGCGCCAGCAGCTTAGTTATTCAGGGCAATGAGCAGTTCTTC.

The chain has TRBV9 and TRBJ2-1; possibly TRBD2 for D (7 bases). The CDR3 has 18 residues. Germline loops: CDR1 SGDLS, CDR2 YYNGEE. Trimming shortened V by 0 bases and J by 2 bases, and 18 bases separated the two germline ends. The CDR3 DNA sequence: TGTGCCAGCAGCGTAGCTGCTCAAGGGGGGGGGACCTACAATGAGCAGTTCTTC. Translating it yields CASSVAAQGGGTYNEQFF.

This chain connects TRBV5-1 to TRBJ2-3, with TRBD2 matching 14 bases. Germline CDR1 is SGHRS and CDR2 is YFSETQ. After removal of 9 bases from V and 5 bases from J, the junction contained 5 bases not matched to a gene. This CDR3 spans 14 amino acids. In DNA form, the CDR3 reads TGCGCCACCCAGACTAGCGGGGGGGTAGATACGCAGTATTTT. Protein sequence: CATQTSGGVDTQYF.

CDR3 bases: TGTGCCACCAGCAGAGGGGGCATCTCCTACGAGCAGTACTTC. Residues: CATSRGGISYEQYF. The chain recombines TRBV15 with TRBJ2-7, with D possibly matching TRBD1 (5 bases). The CDR3 totals 14 residues. V lost 1 base and J lost 0, with 7 bases in between. Germline assignment: CDR1 LNHNV and CDR2 YYDKDF (reference sequence).

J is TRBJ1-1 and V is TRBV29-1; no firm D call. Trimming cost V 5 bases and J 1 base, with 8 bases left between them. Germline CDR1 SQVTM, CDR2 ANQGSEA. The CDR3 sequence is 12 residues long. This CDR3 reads CSVNEGNTEAFF. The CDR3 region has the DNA TGCAGCGTTAATGAGGGGAACACTGAAGCTTTCTTT.

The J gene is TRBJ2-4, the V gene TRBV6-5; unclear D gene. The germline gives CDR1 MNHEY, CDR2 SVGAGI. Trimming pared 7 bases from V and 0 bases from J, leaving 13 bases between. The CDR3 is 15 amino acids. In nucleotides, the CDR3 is TGTGCCAGCAAGCCCCGCGGCCTAGCCAAAAACATTCAGTACTTC. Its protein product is CASKPRGLAKNIQYF.

The CDR3 DNA reads as TGTGCCAGCAGTGAAGACAGGGATCAGCCCCAGCATTTT. Translated, it gives CASSEDRDQPQHF. The chain carries TRBV2 and TRBJ1-5, with D possibly matching TRBD1 (6 bases). The CDR3 spans 13 residues. Germline CDR1 and CDR2: SNHLY and FYNNEI. The germline V and J ends were trimmed by 1 base and 5 bases, with 6 bases remaining between them.

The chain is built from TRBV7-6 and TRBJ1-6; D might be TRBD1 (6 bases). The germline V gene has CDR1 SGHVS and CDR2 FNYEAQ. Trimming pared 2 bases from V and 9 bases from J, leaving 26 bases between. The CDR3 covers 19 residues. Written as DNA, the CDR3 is TGTGCCAGCAGCTTAAAGAGACAGGCGGGCTGGAGGACAAGTTCACCCCTCCACTTT. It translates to CASSLKRQAGWRTSSPLHF.

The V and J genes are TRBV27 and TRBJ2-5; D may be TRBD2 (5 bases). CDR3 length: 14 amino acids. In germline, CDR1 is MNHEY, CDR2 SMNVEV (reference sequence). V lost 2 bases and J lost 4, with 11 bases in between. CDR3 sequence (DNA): TGTGCCAGCAGTTTAAGGCTAGCCGGAGAGACCCAGTACTTC. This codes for CASSLRLAGETQYF.